The entry below gives a single T cell receptor (beta chain) sequence along with its context. What it recognizes is unknown. These data come from a study of a mutant IDH1 vaccine in newly diagnosed glioma. For the study at large: Treated patients showed a male proportion of around 62%, a female proportion of about 38%, and a mean age of 40.4 years. Findings and caveats of the study: Seemingly, pseudoprogression had no relation to changes in the top peripheral T cell clonotypes.

Indicated time point: week 47, end of study. Doses of 300 ug of mutant IDH1 20-mer peptide were given with topical imiquimod. Trimming left V 1 base short and J 4 bases short, with 15 bases between. The CDR3 contains 16 residues. Germline values: CDR1 SGHVS, CDR2 FNYEAQ. Produced via immunoSEQ multiplex PCR; TCRdb's table is partial and in-frame only. This table has fewer than 85,000 clones, 75% to 90% appearing once. The TCR sequence derives from a man in his forties or fifties with glioma. The sequences come from PBMCs, collected from a glioma patient whose treatment included an IDH1 peptide vaccine. The chain links TRBV7-6 to TRBJ2-3; D possibly corresponds to TRBD2 (5 bases). The CDR3 region has the DNA TGTGCCAGCAGCTTAGTCCGGGGAGTTAGCGCAGATACGCAGTATTTT. Encoded protein: CASSLVRGVSADTQYF.